The 30 T cell receptor beta chains below all came from one sample that was sequenced in a study of T-cell memory formation after mild COVID-19. TCRdb passed the 5' RACE reads through MiXCR, listing each CDR3 protein once. The sample lists a few hundred thousand distinct CDR3 sequences, 16% occurring once. The source material was PBMCs or a T cell subset sorted from them (not recorded which). These receptors all stem from a young man who had mild COVID-19 (a few samples of this study predate the infection). Cell type and time point are not known.

This clonotype was recorded a few times. The chain links TRBV10-3 to TRBJ2-1; TRBD1 agrees at 11 bases. CDR1 ENHRY and CDR2 SYGVKD come from the germline V gene. The ends lost 3 bases at V and 6 bases at J; junction bases unmatched: 4. This CDR3 is built from 15 residues. In DNA, the CDR3 is TGTGCCATCAGTGAAGTGGACAGGGGGCTCAATGAGCAGTTCTTC. It is translated as CAISEVDRGLNEQFF.

The genes are TRBV28 and TRBJ2-5, with D maybe TRBD1 (6 bases). Germline assignment: CDR1 MDHEN and CDR2 SYDVKM. The CDR3 loop spans 16 amino acids. Trimming stripped 7 bases from V and 6 bases from J, with 24 bases between. CDR3 coding DNA: TGTGCCAGCAACCTCCCGACAGGTTCCGGGCCAAAGACCCAGTACTTC. Protein sequence: CASNLPTGSGPKTQYF. Full variable domain (outside the CDR3, taken from reference TRBV28 and TRBJ2-5): DVKVTQSSRYLVKRTGEKVFLECVQDMDHENMFWYRQDPGLGLRLIYFSYDVKMKEKGDIPEGYSVSREKKERFSLILESASTNQTSMYLCASNLPTGSGPKTQYFGPGTRLLVL.

This chain links TRBV2 with TRBJ2-5; TRBD2 matches at 7 bases. V gave up 6 bases and J gave up 2 bases; unmatched junction bases: 9. CDR3 length: 15 residues. Germline assignment: CDR1 SNHLY and CDR2 FYNNEI. CDR3 in DNA: TGTGCCAGCAGCGCGGGCGGGGGACTTCAAGAGACCCAGTACTTC. The encoded protein is CASSAGGGLQETQYF.

This clonotype was seen a few times. The chain has TRBV7-3 and TRBJ1-3; D gene uncertain. The ends were cut back, 4 bases at V and 3 bases at J, with 10 bases in the middle. The V gene's germline CDR1 is SGHTA and CDR2 FQGTGA. The CDR3 is 14 residues long. The CDR3 DNA sequence: TGTGCCAGCAGCTCGAGGGCGGGTGGAAACACCATATATTTT. Translating it yields CASSSRAGGNTIYF.

This clonotype came up a few times. J is TRBJ2-7 and V is TRBV18; D not certain. Germline V gene lookup returns CDR1 KGHSH and CDR2 LQKENI. Trimming left V 1 base short and J 0 bases short, with 7 bases between. CDR3 size: 14 residues. The CDR3 here is CASSPRSGSYEQYV. In nucleotides, the CDR3 is TGTGCCAGCTCACCACGGTCGGGCTCCTACGAGCAGTACGTC.

The CDR3, as DNA: TGTGCCAGCAGTTGGCGGGGGGCTCAAGAGACCCAGTACTTC. Translated: CASSWRGAQETQYF. The J gene is TRBJ2-5, the V gene TRBV6-6; 8 nucleotides match TRBD2. CDR3 length: 14 amino acids. Germline V gene data show CDR1 as MNHNY and CDR2 as SVGAGI (reference sequence). The trim removed 4 bases at V and 2 bases at J, leaving 3 bases unmatched.

The chain carries TRBV4-3 and TRBJ1-3, with 7 bases that match TRBD1. Germline CDR1 and CDR2: LGHNA and YSLEER. The CDR3 extends over 18 amino acids. With 2 bases clipped from V and 3 bases from J, the junction kept 13 bases outside the gene matches. CDR3 in amino acids: CASSQRQRQGMDGNTIYF. As DNA, the CDR3 is TGCGCCAGCAGCCAACGTCAACGACAGGGAATGGATGGAAACACCATATATTTT.

This clonotype has a handful of counts. The gene calls are TRBV7-2 and TRBJ1-5; possible D gene TRBD1, 5 bases. CDR3 size: 14 residues. Germline CDR1 and CDR2: SGHTA and FQGNSA. Trimming pared 5 bases from V and 1 base from J, leaving 9 bases between. As DNA, the CDR3 is TGTGCCAGCAGCACTTGGGGGAGCAATCAGCCCCAGCATTTT. Translated: CASSTWGSNQPQHF.

This clonotype has more than one count but fewer than ten. V is TRBV5-1 and J is TRBJ1-6; TRBD1 agrees at 9 bases. The CDR3 totals 15 residues. Germline assignment: CDR1 SGHRS and CDR2 YFSETQ. After removal of 4 bases from V and 9 bases from J, the junction contained 8 bases not matched to a gene. CDR3 DNA sequence: TGCGCCAGCAGCCCGTCGGGACAGGGACGTTCACCCCTCCACTTT. It translates to CASSPSGQGRSPLHF.

This clonotype was observed a few times. This chain joins TRBV6-2 or TRBV6-3 and TRBJ2-1; TRBD2 matches at 9 bases. Unmatched junction bases numbered 9, after V lost 2 bases and J lost 7 bases. This CDR3 has 16 residues. Germline-derived CDR1 and CDR2 are MNHEY and SVGEGT. As DNA, the CDR3 is TGTGCCAGCAGTTACGACGGTAGCGGGGGTTGGAATGAGCAGTTCTTC. This translates into CASSYDGSGGWNEQFF.

This clonotype was counted only a few times. V gene TRBV11-2 combines with J gene TRBJ1-2; TRBD1 might be the D (6 bases). This CDR3 has 15 amino acids. With 5 bases removed from V and 6 bases from J, the gap between germline ends came to 19 bases. The V gene's germline CDR1 is SGHAT and CDR2 FQNNGV. Here the CDR3 reads CASSQRVATGNGYTF. The CDR3 DNA reads as TGTGCCAGCAGCCAGCGGGTTGCTACAGGGAATGGCTACACCTTC. The complete variable domain, with remaining parts taken from reference TRBV11-2 and TRBJ1-2, reads EAGVAQSPRYKIIEKRQSVAFWCNPISGHATLYWYQQILGQGPKLLIQFQNNGVVDDSQLPKDRFSAERLKGVDSTLKIQPAKLEDSAVYLCASSQRVATGNGYTFGSGTRLTVV.

This chain links TRBV7-9 with TRBJ1-1, with D perhaps TRBD1 (5 bases). Trimming shortened V by 1 base and J by 10 bases, and 19 bases separated the two germline ends. The CDR3 contains 15 residues. Per the germline V gene, CDR1 is SEHNR and CDR2 is FQNEAQ (reference sequence). CDR3 coding DNA: TGTGCCAGCAGCTTAGAATACCAGGGTTTGAGAGGAGCTTTCTTT. Encoded protein: CASSLEYQGLRGAFF.

The sample holds many counts of this clonotype. The chain employs TRBV5-6 and TRBJ2-1, with D perhaps TRBD1 or TRBD2 (6 bases each). Germline-derived CDR1 and CDR2 are SGHDT and YYEEEE. V was trimmed by 4 bases and J by 9 bases, leaving 11 bases between them. CDR3 length: 12 amino acids. The DNA for the CDR3 is TGTGCCAGCAGCGGGTGGGGGGCTGAGCAGTTCTTC. It codes for CASSGWGAEQFF. The whole variable domain, filled in from reference TRBV5-6 and TRBJ2-1, reads DAGVTQSPTHLIKTRGQQVTLRCSPKSGHDTVSWYQQALGQGPQFIFQYYEEEERQRGNFPDRFSGHQFPNYSSELNVNALLLGDSALYLCASSGWGAEQFFGPGTRLTVL.

V gene TRBV7-2 combines with J gene TRBJ2-3, with 9 bases lining up with TRBD2. The germline V gene has CDR1 SGHTA and CDR2 FQGNSA. V was clipped by 8 bases and J by 4 bases; unmatched bases: 10. The CDR3 totals 15 residues. CDR3 DNA: TGTGCCAGCGCGTCCGCGGGGGGGCCGTCAGATACGCAGTATTTT. Its translation: CASASAGGPSDTQYF.

CDR3 in amino acids: CASTWGGAGELFF. The CDR3 DNA sequence: TGTGCCAGCACCTGGGGGGGAGCCGGGGAGCTGTTTTTT. The chain uses TRBV7-6 and TRBJ2-2, with 7 nucleotides matching TRBD2. The CDR3 consists of 13 residues. Germline trimming cut 7 bases from V and 6 bases from J; bases unmatched to any gene: 5. Per the germline V gene, CDR1 is SGHVS and CDR2 is FNYEAQ.

This clonotype was detected a few times. The V call is TRBV20-1, the J call TRBJ1-5; the match to TRBD1 covers 7 bases. Per the germline V gene, CDR1 is DFQATT and CDR2 is SNEGSKA (reference sequence). After removal of 6 bases from V and 5 bases from J, the junction contained 7 bases not matched to a gene. The CDR3 contains 13 residues. CDR3 sequence reads: CSATGTAYQPQHF. The CDR3 bases are TGCAGTGCCACCGGGACAGCCTATCAGCCCCAGCATTTT.

This clonotype came up many times. The rearrangement links TRBV30 to TRBJ2-2; D is possibly TRBD2 (5 bases). Trimming shortened V by 5 bases and J by 0 bases, and 13 bases separated the two germline ends. Germline CDR1 is GTSNPN and CDR2 is SVGIG (reference sequence). The CDR3 extends over 15 amino acids. CDR3 DNA: TGTGCCTGGTCCCCTCCGACTACGAACACCGGGGAGCTGTTTTTT. Protein: CAWSPPTTNTGELFF. The entire variable domain, with the rest obtained from reference TRBV30 and TRBJ2-2, is as follows: SQTIHQWPATLVQPVGSPLSLECTVEGTSNPNLYWYRQAAGRGLQLLFYSVGIGQISSEVPQNLSASRPQDRQFILSSKKLLLSDSGFYLCAWSPPTTNTGELFFGEGSRLTVL.

V gene TRBV7-2 combines with J gene TRBJ1-6; D gene unclear. The CDR3 runs 14 residues. Germline V gene lookup returns CDR1 SGHTA and CDR2 FQGNSA. Between the trimmed V and J ends, which lost 4 bases and 6 bases, there was a span of 10 bases. This CDR3 is CASSSRVSNSPLHF. The CDR3 region has the DNA TGTGCCAGCAGCTCCCGGGTTTCTAATTCACCCCTCCACTTT.

This clonotype showed up many times. This chain connects TRBV6-4 to TRBJ1-5; TRBD1 matches 7 bases. The V gene's germline CDR1 is MRHNA and CDR2 SNTAGT. The CDR3 spans 15 residues. With V trimmed by 6 bases and J by 7 bases, 12 bases remained unmatched. The CDR3 sequence is CASSPSGAGGQPQHF. The CDR3 nucleotides read TGTGCCAGCAGCCCCTCAGGGGCAGGGGGGCAGCCCCAGCATTTT.

Only a few counts were recorded for this clonotype. The rearrangement links TRBV6-2 or TRBV6-3 to TRBJ2-1; 7 bases fit TRBD1. Germline loops: CDR1 MNHEY, CDR2 SVGEGT. The CDR3 sequence is 14 residues long. The V segment lost 6 bases and the J segment 5 bases; nucleotides outside the gene matches: 7. In DNA form, the CDR3 reads TGTGCCAGCAGCGACCATACAGGGGACAATGAGCAGTTCTTC. Translation gives CASSDHTGDNEQFF.

This clonotype was observed a handful of times. V gene TRBV6-5 combines with J gene TRBJ2-7; possibly TRBD2 for D (5 bases). V was pared by 3 bases and J by 5 bases, with 11 bases between. CDR1 is MNHEY, CDR2 SVGAGI, per germline. This CDR3 has 13 residues. CDR3 coding DNA: TGTGCCAGCAGTTATACCCCGCGGGACGAGCAGTACTTC. As protein: CASSYTPRDEQYF.

This clonotype has only one observation. The genes are TRBV12-3 or TRBV12-4 and TRBJ2-3; D unclear. The CDR3 length is 12 residues. The germline V and J ends were trimmed by 2 bases and 6 bases, with 6 bases remaining between them. The CDR3, as DNA: TGTGCCAGCAGTTTAACTTCGGATACGCAGTATTTT. Translation gives CASSLTSDTQYF.

This clonotype was observed a few times. One end of the junction does not line up with germline, which may come from a read error. This chain joins TRBV6-2 or TRBV6-3 and TRBJ2-3, with unresolved D. This CDR3 has 11 residues. Germline loops: CDR1 MNHEY, CDR2 SVGEGT. CDR3: CASRYFDTQYF. CDR3 DNA: TGTGCCAGCAGGTACTTCGATACGCAGTATTTT.

This clonotype was detected a few times. V usage is TRBV7-9 and J usage is TRBJ2-1; 8 bases align to TRBD1. Trimming removed 5 bases from V and 9 bases from J; junction bases left unmatched: 9. Germline CDR1 is SEHNR and CDR2 is FQNEAQ (reference sequence). CDR3 length equals 14 residues. The CDR3 coding sequence is TGTGCCAGCAGCGAGGGACAGGCAAGAGGTGAGCAGTTCTTC. It encodes CASSEGQARGEQFF.

In this sample, this clonotype turned up a few times. The chain carries TRBV20-1 and TRBJ1-4; no firm D call. Germline V CDR1 and CDR2: DFQATT, SNEGSKA (reference sequence). Trimming stripped 0 bases from V and 0 bases from J, with 17 bases between. CDR3 length equals 18 residues. CDR3 region: CSARDAWHTDSTNEKLFF. DNA of the CDR3: TGCAGTGCTAGAGATGCCTGGCATACAGATTCAACTAATGAAAAACTGTTTTTT.

The genes are TRBV5-5 and TRBJ2-1; D not resolved. The CDR3 length is 13 residues. Germline-derived CDR1 and CDR2 are SGHKS and YYEKEE (reference sequence). Trimming shortened V by 2 bases and J by 3 bases, and 6 bases separated the two germline ends. CDR3 DNA sequence: TGTGCCAGCAGCTTATGGGACTACAATGAGCAGTTCTTC. Its translation: CASSLWDYNEQFF.

This clonotype was found many times. The genes are TRBV7-2 and TRBJ2-2, with D perhaps TRBD1 or TRBD2 (6 bases each). Trimming removed 7 bases at V and 7 bases at J, with 19 bases between. The CDR3 runs to 15 residues. Germline V gene sequence: CDR1 SGHTA, CDR2 FQGNSA. CDR3 coding DNA: TGTGCCAGCACCCGGCGGAGGGGGACTTTCGGGGAGCTGTTTTTT. The encoded protein is CASTRRRGTFGELFF.

This chain uses TRBV7-9 with TRBJ1-2; D unclear. V was trimmed by 3 bases and J by 3 bases, leaving 8 bases between them. The germline CDR1 and CDR2 sequences are SEHNR and FQNEAQ (reference sequence). CDR3 length equals 13 residues. The CDR3 bases are TGTGCCAGCAGCTTTAGAGAGGACTATGGCTACACCTTC. Amino acids: CASSFREDYGYTF.

The genes are TRBV7-3 and TRBJ2-1, with 10 bases that match TRBD2. Germline CDR1 reads SGHTA; CDR2 reads FQGTGA. The CDR3 runs to 15 residues. Trimming cost V 5 bases and J 9 bases; bases outside gene matches: 10. The CDR3 is CASSPWVSGGREQFF. CDR3 bases: TGTGCCAGCAGCCCATGGGTTAGCGGGGGGCGTGAGCAGTTCTTC.

The gene calls are TRBV20-1 and TRBJ2-1; maybe TRBD2 (6 bases). CDR1 is DFQATT, CDR2 SNEGSKA, per germline (reference sequence). The CDR3 extends over 13 amino acids. Trimming took 3 bases from V and 8 from J, leaving 14 bases between them. The CDR3 nucleotides read TGCAGTGCTAGTTCGACTAGTGGCTATGAGCAGTTCTTC. Protein sequence: CSASSTSGYEQFF.